This is a list of T cell receptor beta chains from one sample in a study of cytomegalovirus exposure and HLA in healthy donors. Generated by immunoSEQ multiplex PCR, the TCRdb table keeps only in-frame clones and is missing some. The sample lists about 88,000 clones; more than 70% were seen once. Sequencing was done on a sample of PBMCs. Receptor source: a woman aged 18-35 years in good health and CMV-seropositive. The CDR3 runs from the conserved cysteine through the conserved F or W. D genes are given only for firm matches. The size entry is marked missing in some rows and otherwise reads once, few, many or a size class.

d_call	v_call	j_call	clone_size	cdr3_nt	cdr3_aa
.	TRBV7-3	TRBJ2-5	.	TGTGCCAGCAGCTTAGGTCTCGGTGAGACCCAGTACTTC	CASSLGLGETQYF
.	TRBV10-2	TRBJ2-3	.	TGCGCCAGCGAGACGGGAACAGGCACAGATACGCAGTATTTT	CASETGTGTDTQYF
.	TRBV19	TRBJ1-6	.	TGTGCCAGTAGTATGTTGTTGGGCGACAGTAGCTCCTATAATTCACCCCTCCACTTT	CASSMLLGDSSSYNSPLHF
.	TRBV19	TRBJ1-5	.	TGTGCCAGTGAGAACAGGGAGGGTCCCGATCAGCCCCAGCATTTT	CASENREGPDQPQHF
TRBD1	TRBV4-1	TRBJ2-7	.	TGCGCCAGCAGCGCGATGGACAGGGTAGGCAACGAGCAGTACTTC	CASSAMDRVGNEQYF
.	TRBV7-3	TRBJ1-1	once	TGTGCCAGCAGCCTTGCGGGGGTCCCTGAAGCTTTCTTT	CASSLAGVPEAFF
.	TRBV9	TRBJ2-7	.	TGTGCCAGCAGCGTAGAGACGGGAAGCTCCTACGAGCAGTACTTC	CASSVETGSSYEQYF
.	TRBV6-5	TRBJ1-3	.	TGTGCCAGCAGTTACGGGCCACGGGGAAACACCATATATTTT	CASSYGPRGNTIYF
TRBD2	TRBV10-3	TRBJ2-1	.	TGTGCCATCAGTGAGTCGACTAGCGGGGGCCTTAATGAGCAGTTCTTC	CAISESTSGGLNEQFF
.	TRBV6-5	TRBJ1-6	few	TGTGCCAGCAGTTCGCCTCGTAGCTCCTATAATTCACCCCTCCACTTT	CASSSPRSSYNSPLHF
.	TRBV11-2	TRBJ1-1	.	TGTGCCAGCACTTTGGACAGGAACACTGAAGCTTTCTTT	CASTLDRNTEAFF
.	TRBV27	TRBJ2-7	.	TGTGCCAGCAGTTTATCGGGAAGGGGTCTCCTCTACGAGCAGTACTTC	CASSLSGRGLLYEQYF
TRBD2	TRBV28	TRBJ2-5	.	TGTGCCAGCAGTTGGGTAGCGGGGGACCAAGAGACCCAGTACTTC	CASSWVAGDQETQYF
TRBD1	TRBV10-3	TRBJ1-3	.	TGTGCCATCGGGACAGGGGGACTCTCTGGAAACACCATATATTTT	CAIGTGGLSGNTIYF
TRBD2	TRBV7-2	TRBJ2-7	.	TGTGCCAGCGGTTATTTAAAAGCGGGGGGGCCTGGTTACGAGCAGTACTTC	CASGYLKAGGPGYEQYF
.	TRBV30	TRBJ1-5	.	TGTGCCTGGAGTGTACTGGGGGCCGGTACCGGCCGTGAGCCCCAGCATTTT	CAWSVLGAGTGREPQHF
.	TRBV6-6	TRBJ2-5	few	TGTGCCAGCAGTTCTTTCGAGACCCAGTACTTC	CASSSFETQYF
.	TRBV5-6	TRBJ2-5	.	TGTGCCAGCAGCCCAGGAGGGGCCTGGGGGACCCAGTACTTC	CASSPGGAWGTQYF
TRBD1	TRBV30	TRBJ1-6	.	TGTGCCTGGAGTAGGGGACAGGGAGTAAGCTATAATTCACCCCTCCACTTT	CAWSRGQGVSYNSPLHF
.	TRBV6-1	TRBJ1-1	once	TGTGCCAGCAGTGGGGGACACGGTAGGGACACTGAAGCTTTCTTT	CASSGGHGRDTEAFF
.	TRBV5-1	TRBJ1-2	.	TGCGCCAGCAGCTTGGGCAACAGCTACGGCTACACCTTC	CASSLGNSYGYTF
.	TRBV7-9	TRBJ2-7	few	TGTGCCAGCAGCTTAGCTTTGGCACACGAGCAGTACTTC	CASSLALAHEQYF
TRBD2	TRBV9	TRBJ2-2	.	TGTGCCAGCAGCGTCACCGGGGGGACTTACACCGGGGAGCTGTTTTTT	CASSVTGGTYTGELFF
TRBD1	TRBV7-2	TRBJ2-3	.	TGTGCCAGCAGCTCTATTGTGGGACAGGGGCCCACAGATACGCAGTATTTT	CASSSIVGQGPTDTQYF
TRBD1	TRBV5-4	TRBJ2-1	.	TGTGCCAGCAGCCTACAGGGGGCTTCCTACAATGAGCAGTTCTTC	CASSLQGASYNEQFF
.	TRBV19	TRBJ2-6	.	TGTGCCAGTACCGACGGAGCTGGGGCCAACGTCCTGACTTTC	CASTDGAGANVLTF
.	TRBV19	TRBJ1-5	.	TGTGCCAGTACCTCTATACAGGGTAACAATCAGCCCCAGCATTTT	CASTSIQGNNQPQHF
.	TRBV5-1	TRBJ1-1	.	TGCGCCAGCTCCCCGGGGGGGTTGAACACTGAAGCTTTCTTT	CASSPGGLNTEAFF
TRBD1	TRBV18	TRBJ2-6	.	TGTGCCAGCTCACCTTTCTGGGACAGGGGTACTTTAAGCTCTGGGGCCAACGTCCTGACTTTC	CASSPFWDRGTLSSGANVLTF
.	TRBV30	TRBJ2-7	.	TGTGCCTGGAGTACAGCGGCCTACGAGCAGTACTTC	CAWSTAAYEQYF
.	TRBV9	TRBJ2-5	few	TGTGCCAGCAGCGGGGCCGCCGCGGGGCAAGAGACCCAGTACTTC	CASSGAAAGQETQYF
.	TRBV10-1	TRBJ2-2	.	TGCGCCAGCAGCGTCGGAGGCGGGGAGCTGTTTTTT	CASSVGGGELFF
.	TRBV11-3	TRBJ2-1	.	TGTGCCAGCAGCTTAGATCCGATTAGGAGTGAGCAGTTCTTC	CASSLDPIRSEQFF
.	TRBV30	TRBJ1-1	.	TGTGCCTGGCTCAAACGGGGATTCATGAACACTGAAGCTTTCTTT	CAWLKRGFMNTEAFF
.	TRBV28	TRBJ1-1	.	TGTGCCAGCAGTTTCGGGGTGCCTGAAGCTTTCTTT	CASSFGVPEAFF
.	TRBV5-1	TRBJ2-1	.	TGCGCCAGCAGCTTGGGGACAGATACTTACAATGAGCAGTTCTTC	CASSLGTDTYNEQFF
.	TRBV7-9	TRBJ1-2	many	TGTGCCAGCAGCCAGGGACACCTCTATGGCTACACCTTC	CASSQGHLYGYTF
.	TRBV12-1	TRBJ1-3	few	TGTGCCAGCAGCCCGGGGACAGGGGCTGGAAACACCATATATTTT	CASSPGTGAGNTIYF
.	TRBV7-2	TRBJ1-1	.	TGTGCCAGCAGCAATTATCTGGAGGCTGAAGCTTTCTTT	CASSNYLEAEAFF
.	TRBV5-6	TRBJ2-2	once	TGTGCCAGCAGCCGTCCCCCGGGTTTAGGCACCGGGGAGCTGTTTTTT	CASSRPPGLGTGELFF